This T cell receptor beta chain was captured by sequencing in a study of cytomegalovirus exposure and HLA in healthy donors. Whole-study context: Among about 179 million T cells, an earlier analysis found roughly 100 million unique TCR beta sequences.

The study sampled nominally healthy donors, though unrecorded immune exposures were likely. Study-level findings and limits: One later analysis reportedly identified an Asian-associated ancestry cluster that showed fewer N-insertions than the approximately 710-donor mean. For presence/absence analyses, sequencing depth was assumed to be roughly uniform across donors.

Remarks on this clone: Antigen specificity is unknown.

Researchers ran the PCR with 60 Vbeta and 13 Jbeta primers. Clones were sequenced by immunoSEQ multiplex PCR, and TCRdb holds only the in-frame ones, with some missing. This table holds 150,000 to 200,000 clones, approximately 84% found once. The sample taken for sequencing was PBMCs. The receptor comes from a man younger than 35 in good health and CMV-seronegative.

The CDR3 bases are TGTGCCAGCAGTATTACTAGCTCCTACGAGCAGTACTTC. It specifies CASSITSSYEQYF. The chain recombines TRBV2 with TRBJ2-7; a possible D gene is TRBD2 (5 bases). The CDR3 extends over 13 amino acids. V lost 5 bases to trimming and J lost 0 bases, with 8 bases between them. The germline gives CDR1 SNHLY, CDR2 FYNNEI.